The 3 T cell receptor beta chains below come from one sample, sequenced in a study of blood T cells in healthy people across ages. Primed by a sample-barcoded 5' primer and a J-beta primer mix, a second PCR proceeded for roughly 7 to 12 cycles. Using its own MiXCR run on the 5' RACE reads, TCRdb lists one record per CDR3 protein. The sample gives roughly 500,000 distinct CDR3 sequences, 27% of which show up once; about 18% is in the top ten. The sequenced sample consisted of blood. Receptors originate from an older woman in good health.

As concerns this clonotype: Germline is not matched at one junction end, which may reflect a read error. The chain has TRBV5-1 and TRBJ2-1, with TRBD1 as a possible D gene (6 bases). Germline V lookup: CDR1 SGHRS, CDR2 YFSETQ. The CDR3 consists of 16 residues. The CDR3, as DNA: TGCGCCAGCAGCTTGGCCACAGGGAGCTCCTACAATGAGCAGCTCTTC. Translating it yields CASSLATGSSYNEQLF.

The chain is built from TRBV5-1 and TRBJ1-1, with a weak D call TRBD1 (6 bases). This CDR3 spans 15 amino acids. Germline values: CDR1 SGHRS, CDR2 YFSETQ. V was clipped by 2 bases and J by 0 bases, with 11 bases between them. In DNA form, the CDR3 reads TGCGCCAGCAGCTTTGGACAGAACCTGAACACTGAAGCTTTCTTT. Protein product: CASSFGQNLNTEAFF.

The chain uses TRBV6-2 or TRBV6-3 and TRBJ1-1, with D tentatively TRBD1 (5 bases). The CDR3 length is 15 residues. V lost 6 bases, J lost 0 bases, and 14 bases lay in between. Germline assignment: CDR1 MNHEY and CDR2 SVGEGT. The chain's CDR3 is CASRKRDRMNTEAFF. The CDR3 DNA reads as TGTGCCAGCAGAAAGAGGGACCGCATGAACACTGAAGCTTTCTTT.